Only one count was recorded for the clone carrying this TCR beta chain. The CDR3 loop spans 15 amino acids. Germline V gives CDR1 SEHNR, CDR2 FQNEAQ (reference sequence). Between the trimmed V and J ends, which lost 4 bases and 4 bases, there was a span of 14 bases. The data originate from a study of blood T cell repertoires in COVID-19. The repertoire was sequenced with immunoSEQ multiplex PCR; TCRdb's copy has only in-frame clones and lacks some. The sample lists more than 200,000 clones, just over 85% occurring once. The receptor was derived from a man at least 80 years old with acute or convalescent COVID-19. V usage is TRBV7-9 and J usage is TRBJ2-1, with a tentative D call TRBD1 (5 bases). What was sequenced was peripheral blood. The CDR3 DNA reads as TGTGCCAGCAGCTCCCAGGGCCCCGGTTACAATGAGCAGTTCTTC. It is translated as CASSSQGPGYNEQFF.